This TCR beta chain was recorded in a study of PD-L1 blockade in urothelial cancer. About the research overall: Patients began atezolizumab, 1,200 mg intravenously every 3 weeks, in the mid-2010s. Blood analysis was done at 3 weeks (second dose) and 6 weeks after treatment began.

Time point specified: peripheral blood 6 weeks after treatment start. The number of samples from each patient was between 1 and 8, taken pretreatment and on-treatment. CDR1 is GTSNPN and CDR2 is SVGIG in the germline V gene (reference sequence). Deletions cut 7 bases from V and 7 bases from J, with 20 bases between. The CDR3 covers 14 residues. Sequenced by immunoSEQ multiplex PCR; TCRdb stores in-frame clones only, minus some. The table has around 45,000 clones, roughly four fifths seen once. The source of this sequence is a man aged 55 to 70 with urothelial cancer. The sample here was PBMCs, taken around atezolizumab (anti-PD-L1) treatment. This chain uses TRBV30 with TRBJ1-5; no clear D gene. CDR3 in DNA: TGTGCCTACAGACCCGGGTCTGAGGGCCAGCCCCAGCATTTT. This translates into CAYRPGSEGQPQHF.